The 10 T cell receptor beta chains given below trace back to one sample, sequenced in a study of T-cell memory formation after mild COVID-19. MiXCR, run by TCRdb on the 5' RACE reads, gives a single entry per CDR3 protein. The data contain around 220,000 distinct CDR3 sequences, roughly 15% of them singletons. The sequenced material came from PBMCs or a T cell subset sorted from them (not recorded which). The source is a man between 18 and 29 years old who had mild COVID-19 (a few samples of this study predate the infection). Cell type and time point are not known.

This clonotype was detected only a few times. The chain is built from TRBV6-5 and TRBJ1-2; tentatively, D is TRBD1 (5 bases). The CDR3 extends over 14 amino acids. CDR1 MNHEY and CDR2 SVGAGI come from the germline V gene. The germline V and J ends were trimmed by 0 bases and 3 bases, with 8 bases remaining between them. In nucleotides, the CDR3 is TGTGCCAGCAGTTACTCGGGGGTGGACTATGGCTACACCTTC. This codes for CASSYSGVDYGYTF.

This sequence joins TRBV3-1 and TRBJ2-2; the match to TRBD2 covers 8 bases. CDR1 LGHDT and CDR2 YNNKEL come from the germline V gene (reference sequence). Losses at the gene ends were 1 base for V and 6 bases for J; bases not matched to a gene: 4. The CDR3 has 15 residues. The CDR3 DNA is TGTGCCAGCAGCCAAGGACCGGGGGGGGCCGGGGAGCTGTTTTTT. Translating gives CASSQGPGGAGELFF. Combining the CDR3 with reference TRBV3-1 and TRBJ2-2 gives the whole variable domain DTAVSQTPKYLVTQMGNDKSIKCEQNLGHDTMYWYKQDSKKFLKIMFSYNNKELIINETVPNRFSPKSPDKAHLNLHINSLELGDSAVYFCASSQGPGGAGELFFGEGSRLTVL.

This clonotype came up a few times. The chain links TRBV5-1 to TRBJ1-5; weak D call: TRBD1 (6 bases). There are 16 residues in the CDR3. The V and J ends lost 0 bases and 0 bases respectively, with 10 bases between them. Germline CDR1 reads SGHRS; CDR2 reads YFSETQ. CDR3 coding DNA: TGCGCCAGCAGCTTGGGGACAGACAATAGCAATCAGCCCCAGCATTTT. This encodes CASSLGTDNSNQPQHF.

This clonotype was found a few times. CDR3 region: CASSEGGSYGYTF. Written as DNA, the CDR3 is TGTGCCAGCAGCGAAGGAGGGTCCTATGGCTACACCTTC. The chain carries TRBV25-1 and TRBJ1-2; D is unresolved. The germline V gene encodes CDR1 MGHDK and CDR2 SYGVNS. The CDR3 spans 13 residues. V lost 6 bases, J lost 4 bases, and 12 bases lay in between.

This clonotype appeared a few times. CDR3 loop: CASSVAGKGANYGYTF. DNA of the CDR3: TGCGCCAGCAGCGTGGCCGGAAAGGGAGCTAACTATGGCTACACCTTC. The chain uses TRBV4-3 and TRBJ1-2, with no clear D. Deletions cut 5 bases from V and 0 bases from J, with 16 bases between. CDR1 and CDR2 from the germline V gene are LGHNA and YSLEER. CDR3 length: 16 amino acids.

The J gene is TRBJ1-1, the V gene TRBV6-5; D gene uncertain. This CDR3 has 13 residues. The germline CDR1 and CDR2 sequences are MNHEY and SVGAGI. V lost 2 bases and J lost 2, with 6 bases in between. For the CDR3, the DNA is TGTGCCAGCAGTTACAACGCAAACACTGAAGCTTTCTTT. Amino acid sequence: CASSYNANTEAFF.

This chain uses TRBV12-3 or TRBV12-4 with TRBJ1-1, with a weak D call TRBD1 (5 bases). The V gene lost 5 bases and the J gene lost 1 base, with 11 bases spanning the gap. The CDR3 length is 14 residues. As DNA, the CDR3 is TGTGCCAGCAGTCCACAGGACGGGAACACTGAAGCTTTCTTT. Protein sequence: CASSPQDGNTEAFF.

V usage is TRBV12-3 or TRBV12-4 and J usage is TRBJ2-5; 12 positions match TRBD2. The CDR3 covers 16 residues. V shed 2 bases, J shed 1 base, and the junction held 2 bases outside the gene matches. Here the CDR3 reads CASSLTSGGLQETQYF. The DNA of the CDR3 is TGTGCCAGCAGTTTAACTAGCGGGGGGCTCCAAGAGACCCAGTACTTC.

The chain has TRBV4-1 and TRBJ2-5; tentative D call: TRBD2 (5 bases). The V gene's germline CDR1 is MGHRA and CDR2 YSYEKL. The germline V and J ends were trimmed by 0 bases and 5 bases, with 25 bases remaining between them. CDR3 length equals 19 residues. The CDR3: CASSQDRGFRTESGETQYF. For the CDR3, the DNA is TGCGCCAGCAGCCAAGATCGTGGGTTTCGGACCGAGTCGGGGGAGACCCAGTACTTC.

The sample holds many counts of this clonotype. The rearrangement joins TRBV19 to TRBJ1-5, with 9 bases matching TRBD1. CDR1 and CDR2 (germline): LNHDA, SQIVND (reference sequence). Trimming took 7 bases from V and 6 from J; bases not matched to a gene: 13. This CDR3 is 16 amino acids long. CDR3: CASKTVWTGESQPQHF. CDR3 sequence (DNA): TGTGCCAGTAAGACTGTCTGGACAGGGGAATCTCAGCCCCAGCATTTT.